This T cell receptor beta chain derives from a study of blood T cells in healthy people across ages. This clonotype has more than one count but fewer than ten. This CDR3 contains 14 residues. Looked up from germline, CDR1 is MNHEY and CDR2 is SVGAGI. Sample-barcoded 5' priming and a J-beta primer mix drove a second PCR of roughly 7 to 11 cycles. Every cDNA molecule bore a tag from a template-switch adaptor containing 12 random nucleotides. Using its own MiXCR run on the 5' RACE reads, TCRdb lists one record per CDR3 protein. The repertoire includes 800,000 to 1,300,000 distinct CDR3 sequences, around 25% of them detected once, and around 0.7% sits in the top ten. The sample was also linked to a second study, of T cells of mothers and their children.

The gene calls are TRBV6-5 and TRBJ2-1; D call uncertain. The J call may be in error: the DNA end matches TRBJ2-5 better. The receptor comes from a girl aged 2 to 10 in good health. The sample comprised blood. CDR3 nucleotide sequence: TGTGCCAGCAGTCCCCTCAGCGAGGAAGAGACCCAGTACTTC. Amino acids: CASSPLSEEETQYF.